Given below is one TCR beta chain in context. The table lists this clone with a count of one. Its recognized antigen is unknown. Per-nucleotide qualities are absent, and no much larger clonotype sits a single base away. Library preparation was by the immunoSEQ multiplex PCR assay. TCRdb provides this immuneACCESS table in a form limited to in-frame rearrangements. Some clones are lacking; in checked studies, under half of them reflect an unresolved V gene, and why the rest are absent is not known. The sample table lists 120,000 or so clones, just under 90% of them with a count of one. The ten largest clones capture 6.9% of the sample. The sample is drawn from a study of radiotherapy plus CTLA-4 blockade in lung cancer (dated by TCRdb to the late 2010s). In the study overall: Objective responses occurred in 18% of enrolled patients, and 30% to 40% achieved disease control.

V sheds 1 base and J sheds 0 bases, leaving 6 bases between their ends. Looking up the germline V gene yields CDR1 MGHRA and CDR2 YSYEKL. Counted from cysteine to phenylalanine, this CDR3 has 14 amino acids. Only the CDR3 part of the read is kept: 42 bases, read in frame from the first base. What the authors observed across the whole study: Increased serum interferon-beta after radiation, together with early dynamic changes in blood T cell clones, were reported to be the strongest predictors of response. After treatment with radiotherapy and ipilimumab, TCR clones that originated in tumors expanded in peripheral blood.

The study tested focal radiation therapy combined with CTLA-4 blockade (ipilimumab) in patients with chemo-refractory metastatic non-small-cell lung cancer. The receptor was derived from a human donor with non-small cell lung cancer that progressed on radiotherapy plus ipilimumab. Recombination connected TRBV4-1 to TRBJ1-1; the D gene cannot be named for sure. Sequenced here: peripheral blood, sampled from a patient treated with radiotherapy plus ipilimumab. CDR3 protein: CASSQVHLNTEAFF. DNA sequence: TGCGCCAGCAGCCAAGTACACCTGAACACTGAAGCTTTCTTT.